This TCR beta chain was sequenced in a study of T-cell memory formation after mild COVID-19. Findings and limits, study-wide: Certain responding clones were present in pre-infection memory, suggesting participation of cross-reactive memory.

TCRdb redid the calling of the 5' RACE reads with MiXCR, one entry per CDR3 protein. The sample holds about 110,000 distinct CDR3 sequences, roughly 12% seen once. Germline loops: CDR1 ENHRY, CDR2 SYGVKD. V dropped 0 bases and J dropped 0 bases, with 8 bases sitting between them. The CDR3 runs to 15 residues. As concerns this clonotype: No antigen is known for it.

The genes are TRBV10-3 and TRBJ1-1, with D tentatively TRBD1 (6 bases). This TCR derives from an adult woman who had mild COVID-19 (a few samples of this study predate the infection). Cell type and time point are not known. The specimen sequenced was PBMCs or a T cell subset sorted from them (not recorded which). This CDR3 is CAISESGGLNTEAFF. The DNA for the CDR3 is TGTGCCATCAGTGAGTCAGGGGGGTTGAACACTGAAGCTTTCTTT.